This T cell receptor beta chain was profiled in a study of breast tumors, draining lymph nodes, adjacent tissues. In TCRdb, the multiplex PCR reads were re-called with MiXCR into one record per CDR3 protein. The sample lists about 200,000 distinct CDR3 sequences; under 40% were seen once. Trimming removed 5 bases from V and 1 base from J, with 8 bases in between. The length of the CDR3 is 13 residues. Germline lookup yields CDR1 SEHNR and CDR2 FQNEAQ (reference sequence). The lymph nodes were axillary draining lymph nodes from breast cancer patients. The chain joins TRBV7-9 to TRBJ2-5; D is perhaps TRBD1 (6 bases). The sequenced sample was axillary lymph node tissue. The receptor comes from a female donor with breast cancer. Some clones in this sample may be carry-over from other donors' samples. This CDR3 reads CASSPDSQETQYF. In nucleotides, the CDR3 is TGTGCCAGCAGCCCGGACAGCCAAGAGACCCAGTACTTC. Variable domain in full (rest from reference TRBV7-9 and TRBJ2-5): DTGVSQNPRHKITKRGQNVTFRCDPISEHNRLYWYRQTLGQGPEFLTYFQNEAQLEKSRLLSDRFSAERPKGSFSTLEIQRTEQGDSAMYLCASSPDSQETQYFGPGTRLLVL.